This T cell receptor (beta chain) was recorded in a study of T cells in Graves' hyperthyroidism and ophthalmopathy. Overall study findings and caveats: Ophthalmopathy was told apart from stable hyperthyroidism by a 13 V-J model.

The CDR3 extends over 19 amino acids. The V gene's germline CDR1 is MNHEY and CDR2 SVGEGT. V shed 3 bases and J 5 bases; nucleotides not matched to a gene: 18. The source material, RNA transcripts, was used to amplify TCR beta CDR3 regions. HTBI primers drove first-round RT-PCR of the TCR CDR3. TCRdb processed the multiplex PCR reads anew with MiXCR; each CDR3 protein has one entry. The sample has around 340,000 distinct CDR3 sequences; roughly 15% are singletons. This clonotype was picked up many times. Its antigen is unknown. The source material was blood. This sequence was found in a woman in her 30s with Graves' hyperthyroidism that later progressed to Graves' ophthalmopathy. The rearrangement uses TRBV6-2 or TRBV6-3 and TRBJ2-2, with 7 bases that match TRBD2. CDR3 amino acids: CASSYTETEGTTRTGELFF. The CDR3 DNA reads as TGTGCCAGCAGTTATACTGAAACCGAAGGGACTACAAGAACCGGGGAGCTGTTTTTT.